The sample holds a few counts of the clone carrying this T cell receptor beta chain. Antigen: not known. TCRdb keeps only in-frame clones here, not all; method: immunoSEQ multiplex PCR. Of some 200,000 clones listed, 85% to 95% were seen once; the top ten hold about 10%. The sample belongs to a study of T cell responses to AZD1222 COVID-19 vaccine. Study context: Timing groups of about 4 and about 12 weeks for second doses were pooled.

The V and J ends lost 4 bases and 5 bases respectively, with 11 bases between them. Germline V CDR1 and CDR2: LGHDT, YNNKEL (reference sequence). This CDR3 is built from 13 residues. General study points: Donors, mostly white British, included more females; clonal diversity was possibly underestimated. Baseline seropositivity occurred in only six or seven AZD1222 recipients. In the spike-specific TCR repertoire, nearly half reportedly target unmutated variant regions.

The chain uses TRBV3-1 (or the pseudogene TRBV3-2) and TRBJ1-1; no firm D call. The sequencing used peripheral blood, collected on day 0 of AZD1222 vaccination. The clonotype was recovered from an adult in good health. CDR3 nucleotide sequence: TGTGCCAGCAGCCGCCTTTCGGAGACTGAAGCTTTCTTT. Protein sequence: CASSRLSETEAFF.